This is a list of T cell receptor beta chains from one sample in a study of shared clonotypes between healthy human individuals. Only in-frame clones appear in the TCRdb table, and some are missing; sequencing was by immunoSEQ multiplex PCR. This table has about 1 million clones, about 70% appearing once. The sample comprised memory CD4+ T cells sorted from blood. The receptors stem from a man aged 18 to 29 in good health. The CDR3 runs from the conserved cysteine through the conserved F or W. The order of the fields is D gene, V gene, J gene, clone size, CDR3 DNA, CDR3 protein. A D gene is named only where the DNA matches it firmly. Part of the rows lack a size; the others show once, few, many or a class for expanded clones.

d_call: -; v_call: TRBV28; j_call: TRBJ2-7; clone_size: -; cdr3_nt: TGTGCCAGCAGTTTGCCAGGGCACCCCTACGAGCAGTACTTC; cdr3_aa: CASSLPGHPYEQYF
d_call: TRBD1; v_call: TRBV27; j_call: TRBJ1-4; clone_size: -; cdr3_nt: TGTGCCAGCAGCCCACAGGGGGCTAAGGGGGAAAAACTGTTTTTT; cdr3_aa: CASSPQGAKGEKLFF
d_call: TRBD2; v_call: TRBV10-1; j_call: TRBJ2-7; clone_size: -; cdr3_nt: TGCGCCAGCAGTGTCCCGGGAGGGCCTATATACGAGCAGTACTTC; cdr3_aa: CASSVPGGPIYEQYF
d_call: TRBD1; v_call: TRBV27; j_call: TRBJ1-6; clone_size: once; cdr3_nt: TGTGCCAGCAGACCGGGACAGATCTATAATTCACCCCTCCACTTT; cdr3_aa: CASRPGQIYNSPLHF
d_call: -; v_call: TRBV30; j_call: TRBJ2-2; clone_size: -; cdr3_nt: TGTGCCTGGCAGCAGGGGAGGAGCACCGGGGAGCTGTTTTTT; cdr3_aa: CAWQQGRSTGELFF
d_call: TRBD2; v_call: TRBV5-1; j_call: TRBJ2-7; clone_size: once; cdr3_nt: TGCGCCAGCAGCGCAAGGACTAGCGGGGACTACGAGCAGTACTTC; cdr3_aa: CASSARTSGDYEQYF
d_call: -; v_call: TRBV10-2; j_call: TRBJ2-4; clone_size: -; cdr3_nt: TGCGCCAGCAGTTATGCGCCCGGCGAACCTTACTTC; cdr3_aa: CASSYAPGEPYF
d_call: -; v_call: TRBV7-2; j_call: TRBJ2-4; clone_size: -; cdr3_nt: TGTGCCAGCAGGCGAGCCGGGGACTCTAACATTCAGTACTTC; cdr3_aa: CASRRAGDSNIQYF
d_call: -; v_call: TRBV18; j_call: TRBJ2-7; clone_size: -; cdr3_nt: TGTGCCAGCTCACCATTGGCGGAAGCCTACGAGCAGTACTTC; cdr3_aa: CASSPLAEAYEQYF
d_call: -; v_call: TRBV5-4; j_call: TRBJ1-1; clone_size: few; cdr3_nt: TGTGCCAGCAGCTTGCTCGGGAACACTGAAGCTTTCTTT; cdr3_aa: CASSLLGNTEAFF
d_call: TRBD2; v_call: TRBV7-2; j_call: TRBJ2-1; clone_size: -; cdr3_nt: TGTGCCAGCAGCCAGACTCCGGCGGGAGCGCAGTTCTTC; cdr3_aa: CASSQTPAGAQFF
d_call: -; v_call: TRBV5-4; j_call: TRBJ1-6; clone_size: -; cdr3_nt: TGTGCCCTCAGCGGGGGGGGCTATAATTCACCCCTCCACTTT; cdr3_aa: CALSGGGYNSPLHF
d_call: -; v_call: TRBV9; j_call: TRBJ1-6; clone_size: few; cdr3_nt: TGTGCCAGCAGCGCCTCCTGGGGTGGTAATTCACCCCTCCACTTT; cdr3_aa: CASSASWGGNSPLHF
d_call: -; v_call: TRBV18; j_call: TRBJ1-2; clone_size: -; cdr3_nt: TGTGCCAGCCAGAGGGCCGAAGCTAACTATGGCTACACCTTC; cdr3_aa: CASQRAEANYGYTF
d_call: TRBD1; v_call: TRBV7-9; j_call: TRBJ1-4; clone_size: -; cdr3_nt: TGTGCCAGCAGCTCCCCGACTATAACCGACAGGGGAAAACTGTTTTTT; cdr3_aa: CASSSPTITDRGKLFF
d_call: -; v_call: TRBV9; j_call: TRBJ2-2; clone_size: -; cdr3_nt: TGTGCCAGCAGCGTAGACCCTACAACCGGGGAGCTGTTTTTT; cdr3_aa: CASSVDPTTGELFF
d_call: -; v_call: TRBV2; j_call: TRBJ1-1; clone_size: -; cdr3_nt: TGTGCCAGCAGTGAAGAGCGGGGAACCACTGAAGCTTTCTTT; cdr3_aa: CASSEERGTTEAFF
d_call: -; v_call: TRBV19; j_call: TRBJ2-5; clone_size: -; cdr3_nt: TGTGCCAGTAGTACATGGGACGAGAAGACCCAGTACTTC; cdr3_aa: CASSTWDEKTQYF
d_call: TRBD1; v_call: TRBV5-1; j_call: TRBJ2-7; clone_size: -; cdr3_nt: TGCGCCAGCAGCTTGCAGGGGGAAGTCTACGAGCAGTACTTC; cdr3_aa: CASSLQGEVYEQYF
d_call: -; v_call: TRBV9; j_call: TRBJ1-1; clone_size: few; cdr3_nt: TGTGCCAGCAGGATGGAGGGAGAGAACACTGAAGCTTTCTTT; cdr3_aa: CASRMEGENTEAFF
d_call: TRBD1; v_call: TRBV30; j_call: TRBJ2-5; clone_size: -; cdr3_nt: TGTGCCTGGAAGGGACAGGGAGGGTCGGAGACCCAGTACTTC; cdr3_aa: CAWKGQGGSETQYF
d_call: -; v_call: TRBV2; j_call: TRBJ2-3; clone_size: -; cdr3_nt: TGTGCCAGCAGTGACGGACAGATAAAAGGAGATACGCAGTATTTT; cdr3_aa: CASSDGQIKGDTQYF
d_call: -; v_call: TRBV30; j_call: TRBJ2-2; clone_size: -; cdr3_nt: TGTGCCTGGAACTTAGACCGTCACAACACCGGGGAGCTGTTTTTT; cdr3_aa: CAWNLDRHNTGELFF
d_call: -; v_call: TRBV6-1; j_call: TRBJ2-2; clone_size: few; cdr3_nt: TGTGCCAGCAATATAGGATGGACGACCGGGGAGCTGTTTTTT; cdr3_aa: CASNIGWTTGELFF
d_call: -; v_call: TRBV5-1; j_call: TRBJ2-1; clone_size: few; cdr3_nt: TGCGCCAGCAGCTTGGACTTGAGCTCCTACAATGAGCAGTTCTTC; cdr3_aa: CASSLDLSSYNEQFF
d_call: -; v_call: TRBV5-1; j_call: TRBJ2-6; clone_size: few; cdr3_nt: TGCGCCAGCAGCAGCGCCGATATCGCCACTGGGGCCAACGTCCTGACTTTC; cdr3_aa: CASSSADIATGANVLTF
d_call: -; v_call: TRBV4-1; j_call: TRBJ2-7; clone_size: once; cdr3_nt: TGCGCCAGCAGCCAAGATCCAAGGGGGACGGCAGCCTACGAGCAGTACTTC; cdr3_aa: CASSQDPRGTAAYEQYF
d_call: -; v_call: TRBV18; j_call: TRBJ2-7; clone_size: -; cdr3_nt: TGTGCCAGCTCCCCCAGTGGGAAGGAGCAGTACTTC; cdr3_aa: CASSPSGKEQYF
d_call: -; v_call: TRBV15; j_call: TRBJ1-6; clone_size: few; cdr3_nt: TGTGCCACCAGCAGACGCGGGGGACCCCTCCACTTT; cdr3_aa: CATSRRGGPLHF
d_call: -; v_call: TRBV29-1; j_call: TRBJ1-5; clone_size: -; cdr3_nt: TGCAGCGTTGAGTCTGGGGCCAATCAGCCCCAGCATTTT; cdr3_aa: CSVESGANQPQHF
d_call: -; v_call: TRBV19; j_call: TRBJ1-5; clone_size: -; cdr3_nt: TGTGCCAGTAGTATACCTCAGAGGGGACGTCAGCCCCAGCATTTT; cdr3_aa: CASSIPQRGRQPQHF
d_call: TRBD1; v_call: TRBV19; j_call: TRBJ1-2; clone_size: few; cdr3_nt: TGTGCCAGTAGGGACAGGGGGATCTATGGCTACACCTTC; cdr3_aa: CASRDRGIYGYTF
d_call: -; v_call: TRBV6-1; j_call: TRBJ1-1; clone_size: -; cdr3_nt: TGTGCCAGCAGTGAACCGGTGGCATTAAAAGCTTTCTTT; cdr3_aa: CASSEPVALKAFF
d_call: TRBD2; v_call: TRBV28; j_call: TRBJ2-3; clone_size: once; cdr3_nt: TGTGCCAGCAGTCTAGCGGGGGGGACTAGCACAGATACGCAGTATTTT; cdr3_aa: CASSLAGGTSTDTQYF
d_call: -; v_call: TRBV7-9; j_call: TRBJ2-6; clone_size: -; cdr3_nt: TGTGCCAGCAGCTCCCAGGTCCTCGGGGCCAACGTCCTGACTTTC; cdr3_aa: CASSSQVLGANVLTF
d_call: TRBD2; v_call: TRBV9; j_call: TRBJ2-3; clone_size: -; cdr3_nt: TGTGCCAGCAGCGGGGTACCTAGCGGGGTACCAGATACGCAGTATTTT; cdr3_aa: CASSGVPSGVPDTQYF
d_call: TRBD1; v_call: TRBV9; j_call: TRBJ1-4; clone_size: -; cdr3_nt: TGTGCCAGCGCAACAGGGGCAGGGGCAACTAATGAAAAACTGTTTTTT; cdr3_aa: CASATGAGATNEKLFF
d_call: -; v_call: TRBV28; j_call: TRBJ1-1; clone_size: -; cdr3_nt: TGTGCCAGCAGTTTCAGGCACACTGAAGCTTTCTTT; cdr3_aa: CASSFRHTEAFF
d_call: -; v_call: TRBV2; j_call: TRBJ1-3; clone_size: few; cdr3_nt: TGTGCCAGCACGGGGGGCACATCTGGAAACACCATATATTTT; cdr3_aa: CASTGGTSGNTIYF
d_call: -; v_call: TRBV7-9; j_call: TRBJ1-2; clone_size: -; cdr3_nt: TGTGCCAGCAGCCCAAGGGGGGAGGCAGGGATCAACTATGGCTACACCTTC; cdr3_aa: CASSPRGEAGINYGYTF
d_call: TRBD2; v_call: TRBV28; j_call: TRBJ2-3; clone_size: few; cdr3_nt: TGTGCCAGCAGTCCTACTAGCGGGGCTGGAGATACGCAGTATTTT; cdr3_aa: CASSPTSGAGDTQYF
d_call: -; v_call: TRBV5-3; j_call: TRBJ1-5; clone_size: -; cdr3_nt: TGTGCCAGAAGGACTATAGTGCGGGTATATGCCAATCAGCCCCAGCATTTT; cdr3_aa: CARRTIVRVYANQPQHF